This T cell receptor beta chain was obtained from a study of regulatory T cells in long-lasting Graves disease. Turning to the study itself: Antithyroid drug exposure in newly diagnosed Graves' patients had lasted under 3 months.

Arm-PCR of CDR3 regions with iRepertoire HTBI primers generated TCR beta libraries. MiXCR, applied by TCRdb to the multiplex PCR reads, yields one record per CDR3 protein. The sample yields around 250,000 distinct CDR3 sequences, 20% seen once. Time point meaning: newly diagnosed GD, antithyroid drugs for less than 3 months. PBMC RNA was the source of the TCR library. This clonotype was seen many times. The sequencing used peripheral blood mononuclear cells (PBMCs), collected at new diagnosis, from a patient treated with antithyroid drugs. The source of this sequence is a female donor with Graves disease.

Here the CDR3 DNA reads TGTGCCAGCAGCCAACAGCCTCGGACGAGGAAACTGTTTTTT. This codes for CASSQQPRTRKLFF. The rearrangement joins TRBV3-1 to TRBJ1-4; D is undetermined. CDR3 size: 14 residues. Trimming shortened V by 2 bases and J by 11 bases, and 15 bases separated the two germline ends. CDR1 and CDR2 (germline): LGHDT, YNNKEL (reference sequence).